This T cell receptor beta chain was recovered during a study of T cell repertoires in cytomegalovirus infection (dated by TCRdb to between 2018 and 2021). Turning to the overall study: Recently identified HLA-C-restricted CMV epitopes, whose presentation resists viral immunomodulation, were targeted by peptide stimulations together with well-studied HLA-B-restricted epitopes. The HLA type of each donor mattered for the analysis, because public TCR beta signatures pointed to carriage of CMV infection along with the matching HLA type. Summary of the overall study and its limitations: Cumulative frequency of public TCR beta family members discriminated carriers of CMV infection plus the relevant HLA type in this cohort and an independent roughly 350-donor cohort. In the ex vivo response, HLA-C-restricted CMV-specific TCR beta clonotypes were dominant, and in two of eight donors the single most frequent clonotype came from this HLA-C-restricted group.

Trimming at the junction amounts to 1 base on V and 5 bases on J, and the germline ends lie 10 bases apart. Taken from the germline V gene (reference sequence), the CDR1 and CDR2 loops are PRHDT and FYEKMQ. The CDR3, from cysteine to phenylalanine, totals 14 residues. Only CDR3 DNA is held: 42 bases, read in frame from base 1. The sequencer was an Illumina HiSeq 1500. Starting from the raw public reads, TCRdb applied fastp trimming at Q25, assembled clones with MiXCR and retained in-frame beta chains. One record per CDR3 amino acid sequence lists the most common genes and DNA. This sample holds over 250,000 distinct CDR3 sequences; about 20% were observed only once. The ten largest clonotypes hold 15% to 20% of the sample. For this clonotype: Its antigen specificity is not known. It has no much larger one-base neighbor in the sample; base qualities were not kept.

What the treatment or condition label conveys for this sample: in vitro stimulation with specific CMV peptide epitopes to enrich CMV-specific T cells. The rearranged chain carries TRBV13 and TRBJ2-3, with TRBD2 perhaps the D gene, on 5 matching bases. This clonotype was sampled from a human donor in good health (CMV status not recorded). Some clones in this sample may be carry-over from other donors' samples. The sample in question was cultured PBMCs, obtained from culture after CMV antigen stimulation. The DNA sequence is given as TGTGCCAGCAGCTTAGTCCAGGACTTAGATACGCAGTATTTT. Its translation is CASSLVQDLDTQYF.